Following are 25 T cell receptor beta chains from one sample sequenced in a study of cytomegalovirus exposure and HLA in healthy donors. Use of 60 Vbeta and 13 Jbeta primers characterized the PCR. The data were produced by immunoSEQ multiplex PCR, yet TCRdb's version contains in-frame clones alone and is incomplete. The table has under 150,000 clones, roughly 72% seen once. What was sequenced was PBMCs. These TCRs come from a woman in her 50s in good health and CMV-seronegative.

The chain is built from TRBV6-5 and TRBJ1-2; weak D call: TRBD1 (6 bases). The CDR3 is 12 amino acids. Trimming took 7 bases from V and 5 from J, leaving 11 bases between them. CDR1 is MNHEY, CDR2 SVGAGI, per germline. CDR3 amino acids: CASTYQGYGYTF. The CDR3, as DNA: TGTGCCAGCACCTATCAGGGGTATGGCTACACCTTC.

This clone was observed a handful of times. J is TRBJ1-3 and V is TRBV5-4; 8 nucleotides line up with TRBD1. The CDR3 length is 15 residues. With V trimmed by 4 bases and J by 4 bases, 7 bases remained unmatched. The germline gives CDR1 SGHNT, CDR2 YYREEE (reference sequence). This CDR3 is CASSPGTGLGNTIYF. The CDR3 region has the DNA TGTGCCAGCAGCCCCGGGACAGGTTTGGGAAACACCATATATTTT. Combining the CDR3 with reference TRBV5-4 and TRBJ1-3 gives the whole variable domain ETGVTQSPTHLIKTRGQQVTLRCSSQSGHNTVSWYQQALGQGPQFIFQYYREEENGRGNFPPRFSGLQFPNYSSELNVNALELDDSALYLCASSPGTGLGNTIYFGEGSWLTVV.

The chain carries TRBV5-6 and TRBJ2-1; TRBD2 agrees at 12 bases. The CDR3 length is 13 residues. Germline V gene sequence: CDR1 SGHDT, CDR2 YYEEEE. V lost 9 bases, J lost 9 bases, and 7 bases stayed unmatched. This CDR3 reads CATGTSGFPEQFF. The CDR3 coding sequence is TGTGCCACCGGGACTAGCGGGTTTCCTGAGCAGTTCTTC.

This sequence joins TRBV27 and TRBJ2-7; 14 bases are a match to TRBD2. The CDR3 is 16 residues long. J lost 4 bases, V lost 4 bases, and 6 bases had no gene match. The V gene's germline CDR1 is MNHEY and CDR2 SMNVEV (reference sequence). CDR3 nucleotide sequence: TGTGCCAGCAGTTCGGGACTAGCGGGAGTATGGTACGAGCAGTACTTC. This translates into CASSSGLAGVWYEQYF.

The chain carries TRBV5-1 and TRBJ2-7, with 9 bases matching TRBD2. The germline CDR1 and CDR2 sequences are SGHRS and YFSETQ. The CDR3 is made up of 17 amino acids. J gave up 2 bases and V 3 bases, and 12 bases lay outside the gene matches. CDR3 nucleotide sequence: TGCGCCAGCAGCTCTCTAGCGGGGAAGTCCCTTGCCTACGAGCAGTACTTC. Encoded protein: CASSSLAGKSLAYEQYF.

The rearrangement joins TRBV27 to TRBJ1-2, with D perhaps matching TRBD1 (5 bases). The CDR3 totals 13 residues. Deletions cut 0 bases from V and 8 bases from J, with 10 bases between. CDR1 MNHEY and CDR2 SMNVEV come from the germline V gene (reference sequence). This CDR3 reads CASSLSGEGGYTF. In DNA form, the CDR3 reads TGTGCCAGCAGTTTATCAGGGGAAGGGGGCTACACCTTC.

This chain connects TRBV4-2 to TRBJ2-1, with TRBD2 identical over 11 bases. The CDR3 is 15 residues long. Germline lookup yields CDR1 LGHNA and CDR2 YNFKEQ. Germline trimming cut 4 bases from V and 6 bases from J; bases unmatched to any gene: 5. The CDR3 DNA sequence: TGTGCCAGCAGCCGTAGAACTAGCGGGAGCAATGAGCAGTTCTTC. It encodes CASSRRTSGSNEQFF.

The chain recombines TRBV4-3 with TRBJ1-3; no definite D call. V gave up 0 bases and J gave up 4 bases, with 4 bases separating them. The CDR3 consists of 13 residues. The germline gives CDR1 LGHNA, CDR2 YSLEER. The CDR3 sequence: CASSQESGNTIYF. CDR3 coding DNA: TGCGCCAGCAGCCAAGAGTCAGGAAACACCATATATTTT.

Only one count was recorded for this clone. The CDR3 nucleotides read TGTGCCTGGAACTCCGGAGGGAACTATGGCTACACCTTC. Protein: CAWNSGGNYGYTF. V gene TRBV30 combines with J gene TRBJ1-2; D not certain. Between the trimmed V and J ends, which lost 4 bases and 2 bases, there was a span of 11 bases. Germline assignment: CDR1 GTSNPN and CDR2 SVGIG (reference sequence). The CDR3 loop spans 13 amino acids.

DNA for the CDR3: TGTGCCAGCAGCTTAGCGCTGTCGGACTATGGCTACACCTTC. Its protein product is CASSLALSDYGYTF. The chain joins TRBV7-2 to TRBJ1-2; no definite D call. V was pared by 0 bases and J by 3 bases, with 8 bases between. CDR3 length: 14 residues. Looked up from germline, CDR1 is SGHTA and CDR2 is FQGNSA.

This sequence joins TRBV6-1 and TRBJ2-3; a possible D gene is TRBD2 (6 bases). CDR1 is MNHNS, CDR2 SASEGT, per germline. V was trimmed by 3 bases and J by 6 bases, leaving 13 bases between them. The CDR3 has 14 amino acids. The CDR3 is CASSDSVGRDTQYF. Here the CDR3 DNA reads TGTGCCAGCAGTGACAGCGTTGGGAGGGATACGCAGTATTTT.

Note on this clone: Its ends do not fully match the called genes, so a read error is possible. The chain links TRBV30 to TRBJ1-2, with 7 bases matching TRBD1. This CDR3 is 13 amino acids long. CDR1 and CDR2 (germline): GTSNPN, SVGIG (reference sequence). The CDR3: CAWSPGGSGGYPF. As DNA, the CDR3 is TGTGCCTGGAGTCCAGGGGGGTCTGGTGGCTACCCCTTC.

The chain couples TRBV29-1 to TRBJ1-4; no clear D gene. Germline V CDR1 and CDR2: SQVTM, ANQGSEA. V lost 5 bases and J lost 2, with 9 bases in between. The CDR3 totals 13 residues. CDR3: CSVPGSTNEKLFF. In DNA form, the CDR3 reads TGCAGCGTTCCGGGTTCGACTAATGAAAAACTGTTTTTT.

This clone was counted a few times. The chain links TRBV5-6 to TRBJ1-1, with TRBD1 identical over 8 bases. Germline V gene data show CDR1 as SGHDT and CDR2 as YYEEEE. This CDR3 region has 13 residues. The V and J ends lost 3 bases and 7 bases, in that order; junction bases with no gene match: 5. The CDR3 DNA reads as TGTGCCAGCAGCTGGACAGGGCGCCGTGAAGCTTTCTTT. Protein sequence: CASSWTGRREAFF. Variable domain in full (rest from reference TRBV5-6 and TRBJ1-1): DAGVTQSPTHLIKTRGQQVTLRCSPKSGHDTVSWYQQALGQGPQFIFQYYEEEERQRGNFPDRFSGHQFPNYSSELNVNALLLGDSALYLCASSWTGRREAFFGQGTRLTVV.

V usage is TRBV5-1 and J usage is TRBJ2-2, with TRBD1 matching 7 bases. Germline V gives CDR1 SGHRS, CDR2 YFSETQ. This CDR3 is 15 amino acids long. V was clipped by 5 bases and J by 2 bases; unmatched bases: 6. As DNA, the CDR3 is TGCGCCAGCAGACAAGGGACAGCTAACACCGGGGAGCTGTTTTTT. Protein: CASRQGTANTGELFF.

The CDR3 spells CSVHRDTGELFF. The CDR3 DNA is TGCAGCGTCCACAGGGACACCGGGGAGCTGTTTTTT. The rearrangement uses TRBV29-1 and TRBJ2-2, with D maybe TRBD1 (6 bases). Germline assignment: CDR1 SQVTM and CDR2 ANQGSEA. The V and J ends lost 6 bases and 3 bases respectively, with 8 bases between them. This CDR3 comprises 12 residues.

This clone was picked up a small number of times. The chain is built from TRBV5-8 and TRBJ1-6; no clear D gene. Per germline, CDR1 SGHTS and CDR2 YDEGEE. The CDR3 is 14 amino acids. V was pared by 2 bases and J by 7 bases, with 10 bases between. In DNA form, the CDR3 reads TGTGCCAGCAGCTTCCGGGGTCGGAATTCACCCCTCCACTTT. Translation gives CASSFRGRNSPLHF.

This clone was seen a handful of times. This rearrangement joins TRBV28 to TRBJ2-3, with 7 bases lining up with TRBD2. Looked up from germline, CDR1 is MDHEN and CDR2 is SYDVKM. This CDR3 region has 14 residues. V shed 10 bases, J shed 5 bases, and the junction held 12 bases outside the gene matches. CDR3 in amino acids: CAIEGRERRDTQYF. CDR3 DNA: TGTGCCATTGAGGGGCGGGAGCGCCGAGATACGCAGTATTTT.

This chain connects TRBV6-1 to TRBJ1-2; 7 bases map to TRBD1. There are 14 residues in the CDR3. Trimming at V came to 0 bases and at J to 8 bases, leaving 6 bases not matched to a gene. Germline V gene sequence: CDR1 MNHNS, CDR2 SASEGT. CDR3 residues: CASSEATGLGGYTF. The DNA for the CDR3 is TGTGCCAGCAGTGAAGCGACAGGGCTGGGCGGCTACACCTTC.

The chain uses TRBV27 and TRBJ1-5; D gene uncertain. The CDR3 totals 13 residues. Trimming removed 5 bases from V and 2 bases from J, with 7 bases in between. The V gene's germline CDR1 is MNHEY and CDR2 SMNVEV (reference sequence). The CDR3 region is CASSHEGNQPQHF. The CDR3 DNA is TGTGCCAGCAGTCACGAGGGCAATCAGCCCCAGCATTTT.

The chain combines TRBV23-1 with TRBJ2-7, with TRBD1 identical over 10 bases. TRBV23-1 is labeled an ORF, and its function is uncertain. Trimming removed 4 bases from V and 3 bases from J; junction bases left unmatched: 18. The CDR3 extends over 19 amino acids. CDR3 DNA: TGCGCCAGCAGTCCAAGGGACAGGGGCACGCAATCCCTCCGCTACGAGCAGTACGTC. Amino acids: CASSPRDRGTQSLRYEQYV.

V and J are TRBV18 and TRBJ1-1; D not resolved. V gave up 5 bases and J gave up 3 bases, with 13 bases separating them. Germline values: CDR1 KGHSH, CDR2 LQKENI. CDR3 size: 14 residues. The CDR3 region is CASSIRGSDTEAFF. CDR3 sequence (DNA): TGTGCCAGCTCAATCCGAGGGTCGGACACTGAAGCTTTCTTT. Complete variable domain (other parts from reference TRBV18 and TRBJ1-1): NAGVMQNPRHLVRRRGQEARLRCSPMKGHSHVYWYRQLPEEGLKFMVYLQKENIIDESGMPKERFSAEFPKEGPSILRIQQVVRGDSAAYFCASSIRGSDTEAFFGQGTRLTVV.

This chain joins TRBV7-9 and TRBJ2-7; D is perhaps TRBD1 (6 bases). Germline V gene lookup returns CDR1 SEHNR and CDR2 FQNEAQ (reference sequence). This CDR3 contains 14 residues. Trimming shortened V by 1 base and J by 3 bases, and 10 bases separated the two germline ends. The CDR3 DNA is TGTGCCAGCAGCTTAGAGGGGGAAGGCTACGAGCAGTACTTC. Its translation is CASSLEGEGYEQYF.

Of note for this clone: The identical CDR3 is also encoded by other nucleotide sequences in the sample. This rearrangement joins TRBV29-1 to TRBJ1-1; 9 bases are a match to TRBD1. Germline CDR1 is SQVTM and CDR2 is ANQGSEA. The CDR3 loop spans 15 amino acids. Unmatched junction bases numbered 11, after V lost 8 bases and J lost 1 base. CDR3 amino acids: CSSRGQGEKNTEAFF. In DNA form, the CDR3 reads TGCAGCTCCAGGGGACAGGGTGAGAAGAACACTGAAGCTTTCTTT. Full variable domain (missing parts from reference TRBV29-1 and TRBJ1-1): SAVISQKPSRDICQRGTSLTIQCQVDSQVTMMFWYRQQPGQSLTLIATANQGSEATYESGFVIDKFPISRPNLTFSTLTVSNMSPEDSSIYLCSSRGQGEKNTEAFFGQGTRLTVV.

This clone appeared a single time. The chain links TRBV7-2 to TRBJ1-5, with TRBD1 matching over 8 bases. There are 16 residues in the CDR3. Germline V gene lookup returns CDR1 SGHTA and CDR2 FQGNSA. The V gene end was trimmed by 1 base and the J gene end by 5 bases; junction bases not matched to a gene: 7. For the CDR3, the DNA is TGTGCCAGCAGCTTAGACGGCAGGGGGCGCGATCAGCCCCAGCATTTT. As protein: CASSLDGRGRDQPQHF.